This TCR beta chain is drawn from a study of T cells after posttransplantation cyclophosphamide. Study findings and constraints: Donor CD8+ memory clones often dominated recipient blood repertoires at later times. Skin or GI-infiltrating T cells shared few TRB sequences with blood.

The germline V gene has CDR1 SEHNR and CDR2 FQNEAQ (reference sequence). The length of the CDR3 is 14 residues. Trimming cost V 5 bases and J 2 bases, with 10 bases left between them. This clone was found a few times. The antigen is not known. Sequencing was performed with immunoSEQ multiplex PCR; in TCRdb, only in-frame clones are kept and a portion is missing. This record lists about 33,000 clones, none seen once only, and the top ten clones contain approximately 1.3%. The chain is built from TRBV7-9 and TRBJ2-1; possible D gene TRBD2, 5 bases. The receptor was isolated from a girl aged 10-17 years in good health, CMV-negative, and a related stem cell transplant donor. Sequenced: PBMCs. The CDR3 DNA follows: TGTGCCAGCAGCCGCCCCGGGACCTACAATGAGCAGTTCTTC. It is translated as CASSRPGTYNEQFF.